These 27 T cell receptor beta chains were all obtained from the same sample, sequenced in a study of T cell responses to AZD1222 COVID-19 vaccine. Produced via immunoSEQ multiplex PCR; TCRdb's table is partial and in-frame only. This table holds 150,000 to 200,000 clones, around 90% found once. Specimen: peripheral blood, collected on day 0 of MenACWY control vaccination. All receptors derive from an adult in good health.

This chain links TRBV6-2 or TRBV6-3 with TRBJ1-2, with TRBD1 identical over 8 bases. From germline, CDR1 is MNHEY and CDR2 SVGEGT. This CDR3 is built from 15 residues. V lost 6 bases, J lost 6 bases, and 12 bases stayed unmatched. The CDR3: CASSLIPTTGDGYTF. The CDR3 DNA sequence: TGTGCCAGCAGCCTGATTCCTACGACAGGGGATGGCTACACCTTC.

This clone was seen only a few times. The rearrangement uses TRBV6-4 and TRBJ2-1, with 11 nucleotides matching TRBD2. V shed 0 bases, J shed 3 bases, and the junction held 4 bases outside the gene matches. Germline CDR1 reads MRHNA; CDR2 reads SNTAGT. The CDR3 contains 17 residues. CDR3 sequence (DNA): TGTGCCAGCAGTGACTCGATCCTAGCGGGGGGCTACAATGAGCAGTTCTTC. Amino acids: CASSDSILAGGYNEQFF.

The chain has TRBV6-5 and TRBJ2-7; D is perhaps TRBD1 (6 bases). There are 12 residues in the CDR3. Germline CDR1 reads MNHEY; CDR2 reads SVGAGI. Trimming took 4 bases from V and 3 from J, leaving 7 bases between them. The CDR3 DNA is TGTGCCAGCAGTTCGACAGGCTACGAGCAGTACTTC. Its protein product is CASSSTGYEQYF.

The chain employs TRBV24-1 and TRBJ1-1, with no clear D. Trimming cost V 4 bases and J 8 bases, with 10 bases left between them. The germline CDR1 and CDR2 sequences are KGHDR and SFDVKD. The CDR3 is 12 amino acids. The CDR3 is CATSEGSREAFF. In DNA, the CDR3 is TGTGCCACCAGTGAAGGGTCCCGAGAAGCTTTCTTT.

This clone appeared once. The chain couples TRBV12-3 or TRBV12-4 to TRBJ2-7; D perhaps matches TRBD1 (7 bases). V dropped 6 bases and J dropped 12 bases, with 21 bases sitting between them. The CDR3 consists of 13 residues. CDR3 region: CASSPGGGRVWYF. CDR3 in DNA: TGTGCCAGCAGCCCCGGAGGGGGCCGGGTATGGTACTTC.

CDR3 amino acids: CASSVYRGDNEQFF. Here the CDR3 DNA reads TGTGCCAGCAGTGTATACAGGGGGGATAATGAGCAGTTCTTC. This chain links TRBV2 with TRBJ2-1; 8 bases agree with TRBD1. Germline CDR1 reads SNHLY; CDR2 reads FYNNEI. The CDR3 covers 14 residues. V lost 4 bases, J lost 7 bases, and 6 bases stayed unmatched.

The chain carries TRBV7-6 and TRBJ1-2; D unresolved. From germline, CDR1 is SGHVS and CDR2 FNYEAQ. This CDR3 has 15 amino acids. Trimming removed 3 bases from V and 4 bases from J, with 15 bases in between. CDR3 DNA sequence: TGTGCCAGCAGCTTGGGCGGCGGGGAGTTCTATGGCTACACCTTC. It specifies CASSLGGGEFYGYTF.

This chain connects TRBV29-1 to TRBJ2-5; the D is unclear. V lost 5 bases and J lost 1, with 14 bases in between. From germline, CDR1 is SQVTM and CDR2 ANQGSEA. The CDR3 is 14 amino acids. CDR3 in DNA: TGCAGCGTTTTACCCCCGGGCGGCCAAGAGACCCAGTACTTC. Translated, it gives CSVLPPGGQETQYF.

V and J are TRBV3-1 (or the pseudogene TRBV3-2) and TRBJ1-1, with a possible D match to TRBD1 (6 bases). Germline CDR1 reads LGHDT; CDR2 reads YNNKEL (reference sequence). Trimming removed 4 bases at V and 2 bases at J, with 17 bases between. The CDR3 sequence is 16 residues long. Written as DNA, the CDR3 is TGTGCCAGCAGCCCCCAGAGGGGGGCGGTTAACACTGAAGCTTTCTTT. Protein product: CASSPQRGAVNTEAFF.

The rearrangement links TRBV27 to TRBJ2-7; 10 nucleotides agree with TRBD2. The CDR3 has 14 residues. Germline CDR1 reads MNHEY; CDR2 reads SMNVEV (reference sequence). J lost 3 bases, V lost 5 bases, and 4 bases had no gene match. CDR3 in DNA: TGTGCCAGCAGTCGGACTAGCGGATACTACGAGCAGTACTTC. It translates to CASSRTSGYYEQYF.

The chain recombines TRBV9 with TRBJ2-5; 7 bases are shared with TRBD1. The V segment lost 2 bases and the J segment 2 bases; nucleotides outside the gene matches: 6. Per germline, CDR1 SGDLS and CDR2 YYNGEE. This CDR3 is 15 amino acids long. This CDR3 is CASSVVGTAQETQYF. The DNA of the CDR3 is TGTGCCAGCAGCGTGGTTGGGACAGCACAAGAGACCCAGTACTTC.

CDR3 residues: CASSVVPGGANVLTF. The CDR3 bases are TGTGCCAGCAGCGTAGTCCCCGGTGGGGCCAACGTCCTGACTTTC. The V gene is TRBV9, the J gene TRBJ2-6; D unclear. This CDR3 contains 15 residues. Germline-derived CDR1 and CDR2 are SGDLS and YYNGEE. Trimming left V 0 bases short and J 3 bases short, with 7 bases between.

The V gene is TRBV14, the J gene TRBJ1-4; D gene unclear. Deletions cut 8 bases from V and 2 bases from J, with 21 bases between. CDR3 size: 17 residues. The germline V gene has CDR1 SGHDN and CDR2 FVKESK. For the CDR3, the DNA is TGTGCCAGCTCCCCGCGGCGGAAAGGCGACACTAATGAAAAACTGTTTTTT. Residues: CASSPRRKGDTNEKLFF.

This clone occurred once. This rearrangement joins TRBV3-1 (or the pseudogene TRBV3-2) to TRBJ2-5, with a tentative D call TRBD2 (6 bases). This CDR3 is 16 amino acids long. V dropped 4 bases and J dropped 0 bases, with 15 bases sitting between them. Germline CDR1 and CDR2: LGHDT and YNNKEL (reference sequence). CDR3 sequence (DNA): TGTGCCAGCAGCCTCGGAGCTAGCGTATACCAAGAGACCCAGTACTTC. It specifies CASSLGASVYQETQYF.

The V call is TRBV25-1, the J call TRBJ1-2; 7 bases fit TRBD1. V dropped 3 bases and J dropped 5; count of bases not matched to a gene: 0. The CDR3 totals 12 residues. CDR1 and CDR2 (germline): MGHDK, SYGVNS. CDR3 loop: CASSDRGYGYTF. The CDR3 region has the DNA TGTGCCAGCAGTGACAGGGGGTATGGCTACACCTTC.

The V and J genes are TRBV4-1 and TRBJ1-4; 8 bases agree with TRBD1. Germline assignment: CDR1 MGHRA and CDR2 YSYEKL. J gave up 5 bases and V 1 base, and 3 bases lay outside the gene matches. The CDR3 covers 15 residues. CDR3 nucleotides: TGCGCCAGCAGCCAAGGAAGACAGGGGAATGAAAAACTGTTTTTT. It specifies CASSQGRQGNEKLFF.

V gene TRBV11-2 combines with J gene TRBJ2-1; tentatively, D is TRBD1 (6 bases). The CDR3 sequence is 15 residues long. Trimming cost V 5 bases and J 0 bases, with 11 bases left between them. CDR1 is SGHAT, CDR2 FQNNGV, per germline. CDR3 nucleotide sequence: TGTGCCAGCAGCCCACTGACAGGCTCCTACAATGAGCAGTTCTTC. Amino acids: CASSPLTGSYNEQFF.

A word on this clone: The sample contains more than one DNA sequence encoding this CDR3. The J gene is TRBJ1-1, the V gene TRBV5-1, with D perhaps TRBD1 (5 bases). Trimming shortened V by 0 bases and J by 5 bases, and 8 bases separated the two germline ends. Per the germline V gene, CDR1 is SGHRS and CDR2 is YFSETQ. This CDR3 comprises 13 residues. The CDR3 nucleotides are TGCGCCAGCAGCTTGGGGAGGGGAACTGAAGCTTTCTTT. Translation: CASSLGRGTEAFF.

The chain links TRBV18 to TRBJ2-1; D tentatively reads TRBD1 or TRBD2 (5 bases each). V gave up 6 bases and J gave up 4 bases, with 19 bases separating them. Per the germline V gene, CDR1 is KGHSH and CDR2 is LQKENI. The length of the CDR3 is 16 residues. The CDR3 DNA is TGTGCCAGCTCCTTCAAGGGACCTGACATTTACAATGAGCAGTTCTTC. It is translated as CASSFKGPDIYNEQFF.

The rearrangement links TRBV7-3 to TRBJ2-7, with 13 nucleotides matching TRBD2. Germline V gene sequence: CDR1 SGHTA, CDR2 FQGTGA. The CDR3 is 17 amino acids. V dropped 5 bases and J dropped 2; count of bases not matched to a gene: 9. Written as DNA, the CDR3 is TGTGCCAGCAGCGCAAATACAGGACTAGCGGGAGCCTACGAGCAGTACTTC. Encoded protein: CASSANTGLAGAYEQYF.

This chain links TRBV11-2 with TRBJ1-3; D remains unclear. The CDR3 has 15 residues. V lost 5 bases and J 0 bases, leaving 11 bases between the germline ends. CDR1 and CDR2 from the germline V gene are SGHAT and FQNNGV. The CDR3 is CASSPAGSSGNTIYF. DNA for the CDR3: TGTGCCAGCAGCCCTGCTGGGAGCTCTGGAAACACCATATATTTT.

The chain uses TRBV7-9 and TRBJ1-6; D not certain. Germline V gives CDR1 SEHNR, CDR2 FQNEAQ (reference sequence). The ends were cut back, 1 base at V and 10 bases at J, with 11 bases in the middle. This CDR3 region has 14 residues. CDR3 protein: CASSLDSISSPLHF. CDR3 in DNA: TGTGCCAGCAGCTTAGATTCGATTTCCTCACCCCTCCACTTT.

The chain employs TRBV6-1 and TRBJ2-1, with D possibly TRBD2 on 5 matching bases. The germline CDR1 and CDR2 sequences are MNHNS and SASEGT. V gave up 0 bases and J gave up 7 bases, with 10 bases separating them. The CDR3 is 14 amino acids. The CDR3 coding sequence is TGTGCCAGCAGTGAAGCCCTAGCCTGGAATGAGCAGTTCTTC. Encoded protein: CASSEALAWNEQFF.

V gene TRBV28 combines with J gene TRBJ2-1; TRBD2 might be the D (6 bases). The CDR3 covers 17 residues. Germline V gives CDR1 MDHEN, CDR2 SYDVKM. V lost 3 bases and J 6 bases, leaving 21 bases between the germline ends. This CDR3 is CASSFAGAGQGGNEQFF. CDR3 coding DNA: TGTGCCAGCAGTTTCGCGGGTGCAGGGCAGGGAGGCAATGAGCAGTTCTTC.

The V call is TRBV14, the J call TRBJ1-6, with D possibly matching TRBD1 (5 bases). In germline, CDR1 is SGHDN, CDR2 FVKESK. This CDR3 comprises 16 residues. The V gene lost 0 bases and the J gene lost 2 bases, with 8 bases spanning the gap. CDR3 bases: TGTGCCAGCAGCCAAGAGGGGGAGACCTATAATTCACCCCTCCACTTT. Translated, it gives CASSQEGETYNSPLHF.

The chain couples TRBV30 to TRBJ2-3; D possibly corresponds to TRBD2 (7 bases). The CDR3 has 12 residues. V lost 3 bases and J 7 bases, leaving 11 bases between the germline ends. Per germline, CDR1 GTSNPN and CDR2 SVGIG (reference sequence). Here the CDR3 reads CAWRGGANTQYF. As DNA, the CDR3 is TGTGCCTGGAGAGGGGGGGCCAATACGCAGTATTTT.

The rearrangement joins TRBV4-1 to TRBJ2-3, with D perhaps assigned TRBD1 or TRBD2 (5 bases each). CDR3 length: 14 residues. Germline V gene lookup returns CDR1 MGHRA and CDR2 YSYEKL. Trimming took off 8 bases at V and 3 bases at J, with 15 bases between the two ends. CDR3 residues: CASHGTWGTDTQYF. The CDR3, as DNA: TGCGCCAGCCACGGGACCTGGGGAACAGATACGCAGTATTTT.